This T cell receptor (beta chain) comes out of a study of T-cell memory formation after mild COVID-19. This clonotype has a handful of counts. Its antigen is undetermined. Constant-segment primers and 5'RACE yielded cDNA libraries for TCR alpha and TCR beta, each carrying sample barcodes and UMIs. Using its own MiXCR run on the 5' RACE reads, TCRdb lists one record per CDR3 protein. This table has over 500,000 distinct CDR3 sequences, roughly a sixth appearing once. Study-wide points: Mostly located in CM and EM were contracting CD4+ clones, with contracting CD8+ clones located in EMRA.

This CDR3 is built from 17 residues. The receptor's source is an adult woman who had mild COVID-19 (a few samples of this study predate the infection). Cell type and time point are not known. This rearrangement joins TRBV21-1 to TRBJ2-3; the D call TRBD2 from the table was never checked on the DNA. TRBV21-1 is reported as a pseudogene. The specimen sequenced was PBMCs or a T cell subset sorted from them (not recorded which). In nucleotides, the CDR3 is TGTGCCAGCAGCAAAGATAATAGCGGGGGGAGCACAGATACGCAGTATTTT. Its protein is CASSKDNSGGSTDTQYF.